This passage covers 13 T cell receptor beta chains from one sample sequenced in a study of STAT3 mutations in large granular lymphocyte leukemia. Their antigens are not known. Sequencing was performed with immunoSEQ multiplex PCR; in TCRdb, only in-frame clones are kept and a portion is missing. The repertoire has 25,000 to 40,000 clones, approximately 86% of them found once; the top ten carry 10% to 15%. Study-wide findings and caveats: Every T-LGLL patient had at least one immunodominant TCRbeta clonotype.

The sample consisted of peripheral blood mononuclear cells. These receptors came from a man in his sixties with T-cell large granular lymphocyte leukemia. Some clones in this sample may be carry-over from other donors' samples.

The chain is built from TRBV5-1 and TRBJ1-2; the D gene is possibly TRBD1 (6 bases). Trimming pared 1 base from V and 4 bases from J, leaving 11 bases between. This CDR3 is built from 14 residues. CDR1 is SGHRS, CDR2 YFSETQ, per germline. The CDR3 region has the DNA TGCGCCAGCAGCTTGCAGGGGCCAGTCTATGGCTACACCTTC. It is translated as CASSLQGPVYGYTF.

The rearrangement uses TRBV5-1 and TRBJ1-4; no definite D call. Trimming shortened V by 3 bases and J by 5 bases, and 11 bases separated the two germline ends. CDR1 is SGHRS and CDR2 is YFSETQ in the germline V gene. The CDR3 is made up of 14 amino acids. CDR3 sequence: CASSSTRPNEKLFF. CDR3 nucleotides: TGCGCCAGCAGCTCGACCAGGCCAAATGAAAAACTGTTTTTT.

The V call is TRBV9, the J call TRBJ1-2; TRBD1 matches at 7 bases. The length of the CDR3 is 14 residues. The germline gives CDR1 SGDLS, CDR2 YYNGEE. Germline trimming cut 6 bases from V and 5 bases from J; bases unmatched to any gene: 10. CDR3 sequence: CASNRLQGGYGYTF. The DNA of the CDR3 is TGTGCCAGCAACCGATTGCAGGGGGGTTATGGCTACACCTTC.

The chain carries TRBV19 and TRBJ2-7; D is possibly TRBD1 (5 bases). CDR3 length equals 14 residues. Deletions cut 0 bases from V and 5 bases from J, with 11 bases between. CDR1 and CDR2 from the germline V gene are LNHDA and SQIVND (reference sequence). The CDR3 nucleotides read TGTGCCAGTAGTATAGACCGCAGGGCCCACGAGCAGTACTTC. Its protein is CASSIDRRAHEQYF.

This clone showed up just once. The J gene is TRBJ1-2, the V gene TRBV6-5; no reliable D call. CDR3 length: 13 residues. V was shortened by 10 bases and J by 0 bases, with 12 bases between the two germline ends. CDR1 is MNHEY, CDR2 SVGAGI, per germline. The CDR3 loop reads CATSWRANYGYTF. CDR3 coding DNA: TGTGCCACTTCCTGGCGGGCTAACTATGGCTACACCTTC.

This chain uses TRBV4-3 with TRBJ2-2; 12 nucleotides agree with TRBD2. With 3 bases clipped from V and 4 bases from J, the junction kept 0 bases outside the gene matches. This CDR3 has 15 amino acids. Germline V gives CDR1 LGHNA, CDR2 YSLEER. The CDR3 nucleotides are TGCGCCAGCAGCCAGGGACTAGCGGGCACCGGGGAGCTGTTTTTT. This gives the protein CASSQGLAGTGELFF.

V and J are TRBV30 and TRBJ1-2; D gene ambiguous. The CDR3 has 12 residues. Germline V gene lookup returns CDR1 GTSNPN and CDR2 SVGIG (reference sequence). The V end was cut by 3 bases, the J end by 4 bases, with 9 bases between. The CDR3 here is CAWRAGIYGYTF. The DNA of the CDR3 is TGTGCCTGGAGGGCGGGGATCTATGGCTACACCTTC.

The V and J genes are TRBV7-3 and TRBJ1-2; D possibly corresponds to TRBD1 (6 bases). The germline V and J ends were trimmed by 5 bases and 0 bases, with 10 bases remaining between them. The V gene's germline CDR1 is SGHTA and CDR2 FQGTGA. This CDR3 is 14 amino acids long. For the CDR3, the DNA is TGTGCCAGCAGCCTGGGACACTCTAACTATGGCTACACCTTC. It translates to CASSLGHSNYGYTF.

This chain's CDR3 is CASSLDQGSTDTQYF. CDR3 in DNA: TGTGCCAGCAGCTTAGACCAGGGGAGCACAGATACGCAGTATTTT. The chain combines TRBV7-6 with TRBJ2-3, with TRBD1 as a possible D gene (6 bases). This CDR3 contains 15 residues. V gave up 1 base and J gave up 0 bases, with 8 bases separating them. Germline-derived CDR1 and CDR2 are SGHVS and FNYEAQ.

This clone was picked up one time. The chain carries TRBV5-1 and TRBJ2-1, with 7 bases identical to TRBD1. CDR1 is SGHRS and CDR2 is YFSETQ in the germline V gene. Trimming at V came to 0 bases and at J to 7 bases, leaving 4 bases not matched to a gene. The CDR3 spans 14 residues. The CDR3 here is CASSLGTGGNEQFF. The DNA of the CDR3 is TGCGCCAGCAGCTTGGGGACAGGCGGGAATGAGCAGTTCTTC.

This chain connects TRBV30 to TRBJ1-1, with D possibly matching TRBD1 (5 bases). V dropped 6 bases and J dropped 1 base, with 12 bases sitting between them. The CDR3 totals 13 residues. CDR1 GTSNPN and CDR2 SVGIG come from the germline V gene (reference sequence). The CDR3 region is CACMGVGNTEAFF. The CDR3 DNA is TGTGCCTGCATGGGGGTGGGGAACACTGAAGCTTTCTTT.

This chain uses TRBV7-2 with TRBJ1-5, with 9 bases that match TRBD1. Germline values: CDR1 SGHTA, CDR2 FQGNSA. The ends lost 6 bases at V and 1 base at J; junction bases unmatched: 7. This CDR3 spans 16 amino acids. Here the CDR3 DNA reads TGTGCCAGCAGTCCGGGACAGGGTCGAAGCAATCAGCCCCAGCATTTT. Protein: CASSPGQGRSNQPQHF.

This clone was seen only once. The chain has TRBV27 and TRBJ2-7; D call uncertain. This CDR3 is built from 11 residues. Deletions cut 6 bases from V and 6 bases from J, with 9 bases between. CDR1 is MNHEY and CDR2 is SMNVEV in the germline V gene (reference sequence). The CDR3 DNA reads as TGTGCCAGCAGCGGCGTGTCCGAGCAGTACTTC. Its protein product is CASSGVSEQYF.